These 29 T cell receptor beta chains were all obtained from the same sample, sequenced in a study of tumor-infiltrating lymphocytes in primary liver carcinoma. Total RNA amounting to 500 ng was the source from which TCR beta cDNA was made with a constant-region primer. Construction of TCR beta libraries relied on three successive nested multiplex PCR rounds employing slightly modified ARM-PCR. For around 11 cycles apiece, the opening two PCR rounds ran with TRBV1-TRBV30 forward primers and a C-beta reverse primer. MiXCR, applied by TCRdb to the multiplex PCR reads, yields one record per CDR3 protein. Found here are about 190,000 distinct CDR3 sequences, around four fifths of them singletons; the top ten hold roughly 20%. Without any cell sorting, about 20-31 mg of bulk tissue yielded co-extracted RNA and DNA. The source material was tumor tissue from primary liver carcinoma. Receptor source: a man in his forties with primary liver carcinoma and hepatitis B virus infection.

The CDR3 DNA reads as TGCGCCAGCAACTTACTGGGGACAGGCGCCTATAATCAGTACTTC. It yields the protein CASNLLGTGAYNQYF. This chain connects TRBV5-1 to TRBJ2-7; the match to TRBD1 covers 8 bases. Germline lookup yields CDR1 SGHRS and CDR2 YFSETQ. The CDR3 has 15 amino acids. Losses at the gene ends were 6 bases for V and 10 bases for J; bases not matched to a gene: 18.

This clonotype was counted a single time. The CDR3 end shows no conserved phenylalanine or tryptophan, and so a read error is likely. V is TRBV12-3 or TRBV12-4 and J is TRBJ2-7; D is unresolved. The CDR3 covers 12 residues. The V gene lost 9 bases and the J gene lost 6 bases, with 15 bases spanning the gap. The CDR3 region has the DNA TGTGCCAGTAGTCTCCACACGGGCGAGCAGTACCTC. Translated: CASSLHTGEQYL.

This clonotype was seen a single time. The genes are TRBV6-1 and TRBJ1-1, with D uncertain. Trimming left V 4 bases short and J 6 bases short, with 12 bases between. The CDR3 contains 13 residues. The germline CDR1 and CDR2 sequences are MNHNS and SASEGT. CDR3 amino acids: CASSVKGGPEAFF. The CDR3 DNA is TGTGCCAGCAGTGTCAAGGGAGGGCCTGAAGCTTTCTTT.

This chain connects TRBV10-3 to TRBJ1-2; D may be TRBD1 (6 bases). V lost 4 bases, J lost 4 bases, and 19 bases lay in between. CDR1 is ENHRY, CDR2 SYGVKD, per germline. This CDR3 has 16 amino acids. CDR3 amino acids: CAISGSTGISAYGYTF. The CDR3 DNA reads TGTGCCATCAGTGGGTCAACAGGGATCTCAGCCTATGGCTACACCTTC.

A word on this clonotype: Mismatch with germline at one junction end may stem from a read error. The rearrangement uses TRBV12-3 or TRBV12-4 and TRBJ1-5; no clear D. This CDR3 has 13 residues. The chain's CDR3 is CASTDYTYQPQHF. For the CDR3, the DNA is TGTGCCAGCACCGATTACACGTATCAACCCCAGCATTTT.

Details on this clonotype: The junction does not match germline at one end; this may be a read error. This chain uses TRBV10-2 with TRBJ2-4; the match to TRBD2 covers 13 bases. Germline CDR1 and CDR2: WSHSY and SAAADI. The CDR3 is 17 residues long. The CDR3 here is CASSEGTSGIGKNIQYF. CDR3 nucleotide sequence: TGCGCTAGCAGTGAGGGGACTAGCGGGATAGGCAAAAACATTCAGTACTTC.

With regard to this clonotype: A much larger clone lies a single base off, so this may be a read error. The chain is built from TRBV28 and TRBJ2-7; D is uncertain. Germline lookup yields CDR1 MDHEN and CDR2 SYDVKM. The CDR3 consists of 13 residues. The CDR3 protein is CANSLRQPYEQYF. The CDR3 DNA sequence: TGTGCCAACAGTTTGAGGCAGCCCTACGAGCAGTACTTC.

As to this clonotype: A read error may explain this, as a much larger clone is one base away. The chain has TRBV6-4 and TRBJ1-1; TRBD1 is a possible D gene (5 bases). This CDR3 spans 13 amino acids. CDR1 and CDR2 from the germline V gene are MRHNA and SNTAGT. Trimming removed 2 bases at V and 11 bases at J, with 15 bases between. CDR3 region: CASSDSAGGSAFF. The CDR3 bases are TGTGCCAGCAGTGACAGTGCTGGGGGGTCGGCTTTCTTT.

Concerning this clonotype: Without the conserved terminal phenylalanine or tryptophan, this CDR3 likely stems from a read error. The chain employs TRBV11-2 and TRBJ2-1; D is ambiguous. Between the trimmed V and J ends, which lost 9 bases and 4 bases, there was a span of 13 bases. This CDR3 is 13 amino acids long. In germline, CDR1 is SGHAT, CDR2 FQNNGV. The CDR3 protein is CASNSELYNEQFS. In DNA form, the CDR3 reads TGTGCCAGTAACTCAGAATTATACAATGAGCAGTTCTCC.

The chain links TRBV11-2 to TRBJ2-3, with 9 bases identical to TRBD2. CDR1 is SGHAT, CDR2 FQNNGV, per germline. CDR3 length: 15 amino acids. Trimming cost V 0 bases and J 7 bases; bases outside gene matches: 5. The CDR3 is CASSLEWTSAYTQYF. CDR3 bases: TGTGCCAGCAGCTTAGAGTGGACTAGCGCATATACGCAGTATTTT.

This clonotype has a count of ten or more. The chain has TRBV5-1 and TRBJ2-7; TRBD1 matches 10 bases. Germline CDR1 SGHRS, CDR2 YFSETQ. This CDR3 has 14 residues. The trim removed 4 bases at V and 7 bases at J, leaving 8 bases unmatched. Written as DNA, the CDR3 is TGCGCCAGCAGCCCAATCATGGACAGGGGGGAGCAGTACTTC. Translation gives CASSPIMDRGEQYF.

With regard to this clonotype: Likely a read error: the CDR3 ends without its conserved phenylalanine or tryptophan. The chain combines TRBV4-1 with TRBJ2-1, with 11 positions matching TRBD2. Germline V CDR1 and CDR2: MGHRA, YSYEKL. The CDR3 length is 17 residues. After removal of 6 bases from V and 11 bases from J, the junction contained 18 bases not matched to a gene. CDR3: CASSPLITSGSGNQQFL. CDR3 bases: TGCGCCAGCAGTCCTCTGATAACTAGCGGGAGCGGAAATCAGCAGTTCTTA.

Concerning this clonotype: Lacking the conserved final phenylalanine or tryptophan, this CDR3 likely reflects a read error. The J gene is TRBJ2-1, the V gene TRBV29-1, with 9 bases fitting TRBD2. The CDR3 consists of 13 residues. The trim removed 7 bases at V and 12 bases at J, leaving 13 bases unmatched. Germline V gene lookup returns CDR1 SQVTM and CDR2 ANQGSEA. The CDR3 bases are TGCAGCGGGGCTAGCGGGAAGCTCTATGGGCAGTTCATC. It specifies CSGASGKLYGQFI.

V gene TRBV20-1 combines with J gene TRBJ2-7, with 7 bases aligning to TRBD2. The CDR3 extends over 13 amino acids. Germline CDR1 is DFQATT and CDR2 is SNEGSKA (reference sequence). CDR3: CIAEGGRAYEQYF. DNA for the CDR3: TGCATTGCCGAGGGTGGGAGGGCCTACGAGCAGTACTTC.

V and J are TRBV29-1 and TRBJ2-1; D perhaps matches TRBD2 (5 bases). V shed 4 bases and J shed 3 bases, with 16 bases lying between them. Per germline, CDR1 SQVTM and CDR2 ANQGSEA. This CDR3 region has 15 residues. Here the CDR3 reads CSVGLTRGFYNEQFF. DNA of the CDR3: TGCAGCGTTGGACTAACGAGAGGCTTCTACAATGAGCAGTTCTTC.

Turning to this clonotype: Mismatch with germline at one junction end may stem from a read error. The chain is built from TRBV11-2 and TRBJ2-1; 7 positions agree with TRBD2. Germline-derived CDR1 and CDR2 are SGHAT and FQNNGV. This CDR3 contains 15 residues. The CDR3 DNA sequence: TGTGCCAGCAGCTTTAGCGGGCCACTCAACAACGAGCACTTCTTC. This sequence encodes CASSFSGPLNNEHFF.

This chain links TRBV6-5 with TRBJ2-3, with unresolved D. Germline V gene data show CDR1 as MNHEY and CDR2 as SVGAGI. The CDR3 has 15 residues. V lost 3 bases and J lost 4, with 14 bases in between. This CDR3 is CASSYSKGTADTQYF. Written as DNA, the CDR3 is TGTGCCAGCAGTTATTCGAAGGGTACAGCAGATACGCAGTATTTT.

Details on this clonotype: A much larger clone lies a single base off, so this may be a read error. The CDR3 here is CASSRMSSYNKQFF. The CDR3, as DNA: TGCGCCAGCAGTCGGATGAGCTCCTACAATAAGCAGTTCTTC. The J gene is TRBJ2-1, the V gene TRBV5-1, with D hard to call. The germline V gene has CDR1 SGHRS and CDR2 YFSETQ. The CDR3 sequence is 14 residues long. Variable domain in full (rest from reference TRBV5-1 and TRBJ2-1): KAGVTQTPRYLIKTRGQQVTLSCSPISGHRSVSWYQQTPGQGLQFLFEYFSETQRNKGNFPGRFSGRQFSNSRSEMNVSTLELGDSALYLCASSRMSSYNKQFFGPGTRLTVL.

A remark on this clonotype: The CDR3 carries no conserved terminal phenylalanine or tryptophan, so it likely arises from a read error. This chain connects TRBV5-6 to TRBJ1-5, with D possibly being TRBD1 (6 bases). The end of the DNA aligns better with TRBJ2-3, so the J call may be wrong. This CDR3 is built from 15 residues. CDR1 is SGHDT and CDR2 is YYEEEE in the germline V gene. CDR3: CVSSILGRGDQPQYY. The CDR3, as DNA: TGTGTCAGCAGCATCTTGGGCAGGGGCGATCAGCCCCAGTATTAT.

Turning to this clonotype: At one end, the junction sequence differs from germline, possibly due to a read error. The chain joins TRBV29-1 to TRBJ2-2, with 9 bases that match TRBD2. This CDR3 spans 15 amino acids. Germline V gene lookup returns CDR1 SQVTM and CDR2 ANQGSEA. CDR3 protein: CSVGTSAVNTWELFF. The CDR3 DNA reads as TGCAGCGTTGGGACTAGCGCGGTGAACACCTGGGAACTGTTTTTT.

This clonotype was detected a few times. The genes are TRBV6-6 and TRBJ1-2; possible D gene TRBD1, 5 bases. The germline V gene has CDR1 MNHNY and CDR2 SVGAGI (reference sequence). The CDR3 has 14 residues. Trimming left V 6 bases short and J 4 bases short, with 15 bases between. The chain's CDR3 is CASSRDRDFYGYTF. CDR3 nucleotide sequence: TGTGCCAGCAGCCGCGATAGGGACTTCTATGGCTACACCTTC.

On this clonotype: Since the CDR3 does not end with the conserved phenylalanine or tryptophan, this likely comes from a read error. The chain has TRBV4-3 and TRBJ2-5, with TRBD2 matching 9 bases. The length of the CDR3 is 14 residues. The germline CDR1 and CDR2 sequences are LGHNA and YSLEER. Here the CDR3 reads CASSQTTSGETQYY. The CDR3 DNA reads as TGCGCCAGCAGCCAAACGACTAGCGGTGAGACACAGTACTAC.

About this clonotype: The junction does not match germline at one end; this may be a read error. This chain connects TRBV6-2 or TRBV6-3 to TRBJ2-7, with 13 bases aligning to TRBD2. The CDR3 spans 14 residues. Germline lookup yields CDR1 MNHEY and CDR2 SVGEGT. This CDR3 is CASRLAGGPYEHYF. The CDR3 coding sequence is TGTGCCAGCAGACTAGCGGGAGGGCCCTACGAGCACTACTTC.

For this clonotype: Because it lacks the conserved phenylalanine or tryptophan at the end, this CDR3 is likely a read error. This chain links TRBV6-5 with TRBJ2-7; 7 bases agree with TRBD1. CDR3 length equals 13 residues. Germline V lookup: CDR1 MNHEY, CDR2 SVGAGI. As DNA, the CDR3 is TGTGACAGCAGGAGGACAGGCGAGTACGAGCAGTACTTA. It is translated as CDSRRTGEYEQYL.

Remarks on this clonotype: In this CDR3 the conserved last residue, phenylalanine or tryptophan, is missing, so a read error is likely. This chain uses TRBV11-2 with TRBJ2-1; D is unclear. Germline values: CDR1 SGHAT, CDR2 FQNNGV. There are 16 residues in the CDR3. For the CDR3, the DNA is TGTGCCAGCAGCCCGCTTCGGCGGAGCTCCTACAATGAACAGTTCTCT. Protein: CASSPLRRSSYNEQFS.

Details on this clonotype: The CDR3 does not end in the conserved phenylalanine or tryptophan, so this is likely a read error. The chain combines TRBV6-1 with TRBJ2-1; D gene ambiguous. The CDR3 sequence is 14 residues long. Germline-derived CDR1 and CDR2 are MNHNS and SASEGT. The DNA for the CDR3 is TGTGCCAGCAATGAATTAGTGGGTATGAATGAGCAGTTCTTA. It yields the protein CASNELVGMNEQFL.

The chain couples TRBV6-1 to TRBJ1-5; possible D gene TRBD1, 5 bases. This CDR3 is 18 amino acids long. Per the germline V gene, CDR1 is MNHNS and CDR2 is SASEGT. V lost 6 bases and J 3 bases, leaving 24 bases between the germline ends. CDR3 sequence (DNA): TGTGCCAGCAGCCCAACAAGGGGACGGGGGAAAGTCAATCAGCCCCAGCATTTT. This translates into CASSPTRGRGKVNQPQHF.

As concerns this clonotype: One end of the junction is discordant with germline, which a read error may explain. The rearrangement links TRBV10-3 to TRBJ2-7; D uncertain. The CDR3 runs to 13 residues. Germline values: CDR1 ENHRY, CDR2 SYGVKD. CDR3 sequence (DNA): TGTGTCATCTCCCTCGCGGAGAACTACGAACAGTACTTC. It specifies CVISLAENYEQYF.

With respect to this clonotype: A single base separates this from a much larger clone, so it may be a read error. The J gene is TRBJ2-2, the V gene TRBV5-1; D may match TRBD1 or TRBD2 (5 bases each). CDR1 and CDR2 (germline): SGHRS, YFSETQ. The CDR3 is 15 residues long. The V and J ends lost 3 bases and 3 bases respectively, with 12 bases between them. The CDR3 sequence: CASSWGTVDTGELFF. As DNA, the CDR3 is TGCGCCAGCAGCTGGGGGACGGTGGACACCGGGGAGCTGTTTTTT.